These 21 T cell receptor beta chains were sequenced from one sample in a study of blood T cell repertoires in COVID-19. The method was immunoSEQ multiplex PCR; TCRdb's version includes in-frame clones alone and lacks a portion of them. The sample contains around 300,000 clones, 88% of which appear only once. The material sequenced was PBMCs or T cells enriched from blood (not recorded which). These receptors originate from a woman aged 60 to 75 in a cohort exposed to, infected with or recovered from COVID-19 (not recorded which).

This clone was observed a single time. The chain links TRBV2 to TRBJ1-6, with TRBD1 as a possible D gene (5 bases). CDR3 size: 14 residues. The germline V gene encodes CDR1 SNHLY and CDR2 FYNNEI. Between the trimmed V and J ends, which lost 1 base and 10 bases, there was a span of 11 bases. Here the CDR3 DNA reads TGTGCCAGCAGTGAAGGCGGGGCGCGGTCACCCCTCCACTTT. The encoded protein is CASSEGGARSPLHF.

The chain couples TRBV29-1 to TRBJ2-1, with 10 bases matching TRBD2. Germline CDR1 and CDR2: SQVTM and ANQGSEA. The junction had 2 bases not matched to a gene; V was cut back by 5 bases and J by 4 bases. This CDR3 region has 13 residues. In DNA, the CDR3 is TGCAGCGTTCGGACTAGCGGATACAATGAGCAGTTCTTC. Translating it yields CSVRTSGYNEQFF.

The chain is built from TRBV12-3 or TRBV12-4 and TRBJ1-3, with D unresolved. V lost 5 bases to trimming and J lost 3 bases, with 8 bases between them. This CDR3 comprises 13 residues. CDR3 nucleotides: TGTGCCAGCAGTCCGGGAGGTGGAAACACCATATATTTT. Amino acids: CASSPGGGNTIYF.

This chain links TRBV11-2 with TRBJ1-2; 9 bases map to TRBD1. With V trimmed by 5 bases and J by 4 bases, 5 bases remained unmatched. The CDR3 is made up of 14 amino acids. The germline V gene has CDR1 SGHAT and CDR2 FQNNGV. CDR3 loop: CASSLGQGPYGYTF. CDR3 DNA: TGTGCCAGCAGCCTAGGACAGGGGCCCTATGGCTACACCTTC.

The chain is built from TRBV3-1 (or the pseudogene TRBV3-2) and TRBJ2-2, with TRBD2 identical over 8 bases. The CDR3 is 20 residues long. With V trimmed by 0 bases and J by 5 bases, 17 bases remained unmatched. Germline V gives CDR1 LGHDT, CDR2 YNNKEL (reference sequence). CDR3 amino acids: CASSQDPDRKSGRRTGELFF. Here the CDR3 DNA reads TGTGCCAGCAGCCAAGATCCAGACAGGAAGAGCGGGAGAAGAACCGGGGAGCTGTTTTTT.

CDR3 coding DNA: TGTGCCAGCAGTTCCCATCCAAGACCTCCTACAGGGGGCCTTAACTATGGCTACACCTTC. Amino acids: CASSSHPRPPTGGLNYGYTF. The chain joins TRBV28 to TRBJ1-2; 9 bases line up with TRBD1. Looked up from germline, CDR1 is MDHEN and CDR2 is SYDVKM. The V gene end was trimmed by 4 bases and the J gene end by 1 base; junction bases not matched to a gene: 19. The CDR3 length is 20 residues.

V gene TRBV5-1 combines with J gene TRBJ1-2; 10 bases align to TRBD1. The CDR3 totals 13 residues. V trimming: 4 bases; J trimming: 6 bases; junction bases outside the gene matches: 3. Per germline, CDR1 SGHRS and CDR2 YFSETQ. CDR3 region: CASSHGTGDGYTF. Written as DNA, the CDR3 is TGCGCCAGCAGCCATGGGACAGGGGATGGCTACACCTTC.

This rearrangement joins TRBV19 to TRBJ2-1; 8 bases match TRBD1. Germline V gives CDR1 LNHDA, CDR2 SQIVND (reference sequence). The CDR3 consists of 17 residues. With 5 bases clipped from V and 9 bases from J, the junction kept 18 bases outside the gene matches. In nucleotides, the CDR3 is TGTGCCAGTAGTCCAATTTGGGCAGGGGGCAGTCGGGGTGAGCAGTTCTTC. This gives the protein CASSPIWAGGSRGEQFF.

This clone has a handful of counts. CDR3 in amino acids: CASGLDNDVAGTSTDTQYF. The CDR3 DNA reads as TGTGCTAGTGGTTTGGACAACGACGTAGCGGGAACTAGCACAGATACGCAGTATTTT. The rearrangement links TRBV12-5 to TRBJ2-3, with 8 bases that match TRBD2. From germline, CDR1 is LGHNT and CDR2 FRNRAP. Trimming at V came to 1 base and at J to 0 bases, leaving 12 bases not matched to a gene. This CDR3 is 19 amino acids long. The full variable domain, rest sourced from reference TRBV12-5 and TRBJ2-3, is DARVTQTPRHKVTEMGQEVTMRCQPILGHNTVFWYRQTMMQGLELLAYFRNRAPLDDSGMPKDRFSAEMPDATLATLKIQPSEPRDSAVYFCASGLDNDVAGTSTDTQYFGPGTRLTVL.

CDR3: CASSRGGTSGRNEQFF. CDR3 DNA: TGCGCCAGCAGTCGCGGGGGGACTAGCGGGAGAAATGAGCAGTTCTTC. This chain links TRBV10-1 with TRBJ2-1, with 14 bases lining up with TRBD2. The J segment lost 7 bases and the V segment lost 5 bases, leaving 7 bases of the junction unmatched. Germline V gene data show CDR1 as WNHNN and CDR2 as SYGVQD (reference sequence). The CDR3 contains 16 residues.

This clone has more than one count but fewer than ten. The chain has TRBV27 and TRBJ2-7; tentatively, D is TRBD1 (5 bases). CDR1 is MNHEY and CDR2 is SMNVEV in the germline V gene (reference sequence). V was pared by 0 bases and J by 4 bases, with 13 bases between. The CDR3 consists of 15 residues. The CDR3 spells CASSLSSGFGYEQYF. In DNA, the CDR3 is TGTGCCAGCAGTTTATCCTCAGGGTTCGGGTACGAGCAGTACTTC.

The rearrangement uses TRBV19 and TRBJ1-2; a possible D gene is TRBD1 (5 bases). The ends were cut back, 5 bases at V and 2 bases at J, with 9 bases in the middle. The germline gives CDR1 LNHDA, CDR2 SQIVND (reference sequence). CDR3 length equals 13 residues. The DNA for the CDR3 is TGTGCCAGTAGTCGTGGGGGGAACTATGGCTACACCTTC. This gives the protein CASSRGGNYGYTF.

The chain joins TRBV5-1 to TRBJ1-2; TRBD1 might be the D (5 bases). The ends were cut back, 4 bases at V and 10 bases at J, with 17 bases in the middle. This CDR3 region has 13 residues. Germline CDR1 reads SGHRS; CDR2 reads YFSETQ. CDR3 amino acids: CASSLTSGQVYTF. The CDR3 DNA reads TGCGCCAGCAGCCTCACCTCCGGACAAGTCTACACCTTC.

The chain uses TRBV9 and TRBJ1-4; unclear D gene. The CDR3 is 15 residues long. Germline V gene sequence: CDR1 SGDLS, CDR2 YYNGEE. Trimming shortened V by 4 bases and J by 8 bases, and 18 bases separated the two germline ends. The CDR3 DNA reads TGTGCCAGCAGCTCGGAACTTAGCCCACGGGAAAAACTGTTTTTT. It yields the protein CASSSELSPREKLFF.

DNA of the CDR3: TGTGCCAGCTCACCAGGGCCCAAGAGCAATCAGCCCCAGCATTTT. Its protein is CASSPGPKSNQPQHF. The chain recombines TRBV18 with TRBJ1-5, with unresolved D. Trimming pared 2 bases from V and 1 base from J, leaving 9 bases between. Germline V gives CDR1 KGHSH, CDR2 LQKENI. The length of the CDR3 is 15 residues.

This chain connects TRBV6-6 to TRBJ2-5; tentatively, D is TRBD2 (5 bases). The CDR3 is 14 residues long. CDR1 and CDR2 (germline): MNHNY, SVGAGI (reference sequence). V was pared by 2 bases and J by 4 bases, with 11 bases between. The CDR3 protein is CASSYERASETQYF. The CDR3 DNA reads TGTGCCAGCAGTTACGAGAGGGCCTCAGAGACCCAGTACTTC.

This rearrangement joins TRBV24-1 to TRBJ1-2, with no clear D. Trimming pared 4 bases from V and 0 bases from J, leaving 5 bases between. Per the germline V gene, CDR1 is KGHDR and CDR2 is SFDVKD. The CDR3 spans 13 residues. The CDR3, as DNA: TGTGCCACCAGTGAGGCAACTAACTATGGCTACACCTTC. As protein: CATSEATNYGYTF.

This chain connects TRBV4-1 to TRBJ1-3, with D unclear. The V gene lost 1 base and the J gene lost 1 base, with 11 bases spanning the gap. In germline, CDR1 is MGHRA, CDR2 YSYEKL. This CDR3 spans 16 amino acids. The CDR3 coding sequence is TGCGCCAGCAGCCAAGGAGAGGTAGTTTCTGGAAACACCATATATTTT. Protein sequence: CASSQGEVVSGNTIYF.

The chain uses TRBV9 and TRBJ2-5; no reliable D call. The length of the CDR3 is 13 residues. From germline, CDR1 is SGDLS and CDR2 YYNGEE. Deletions cut 0 bases from V and 4 bases from J, with 7 bases between. The CDR3 spells CASSVGGRETQYF. The DNA of the CDR3 is TGTGCCAGCAGCGTAGGAGGAAGAGAGACCCAGTACTTC.

The chain joins TRBV28 to TRBJ2-5, with TRBD1 matching over 9 bases. The ends lost 5 bases at V and 5 bases at J; junction bases unmatched: 12. This CDR3 has 16 residues. Germline lookup yields CDR1 MDHEN and CDR2 SYDVKM. In DNA, the CDR3 is TGTGCCAGCAGTACTTACAGGGGGCGGGTTTGGGAGACCCAGTACTTC. Encoded protein: CASSTYRGRVWETQYF.

This clone was detected once. The J gene is TRBJ1-5, the V gene TRBV7-2, with a possible D match to TRBD1 (6 bases). This CDR3 has 15 amino acids. The V gene's germline CDR1 is SGHTA and CDR2 FQGNSA. The germline V and J ends were trimmed by 5 bases and 2 bases, with 13 bases remaining between them. CDR3 loop: CASSRTGWGNQPQHF. The CDR3 DNA sequence: TGTGCCAGCAGCCGTACAGGGTGGGGCAATCAGCCCCAGCATTTT.